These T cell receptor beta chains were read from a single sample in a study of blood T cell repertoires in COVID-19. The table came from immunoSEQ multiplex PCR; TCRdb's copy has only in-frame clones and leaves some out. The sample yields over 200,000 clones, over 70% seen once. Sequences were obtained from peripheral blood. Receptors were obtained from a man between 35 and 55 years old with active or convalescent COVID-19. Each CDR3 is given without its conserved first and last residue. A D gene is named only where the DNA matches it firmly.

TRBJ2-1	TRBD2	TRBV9	ASSVAGSGGYNEQF
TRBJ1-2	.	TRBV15	ATSRQGRGYT
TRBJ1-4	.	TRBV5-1	ASSLFREGEKLF
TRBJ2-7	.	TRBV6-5	ASSYSAGPEQY
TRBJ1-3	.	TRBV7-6	ASSSTGTLSGNTIY
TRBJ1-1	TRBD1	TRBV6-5	ASSYGPTGGTEAF
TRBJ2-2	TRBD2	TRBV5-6	ASSLGLVNTGELF
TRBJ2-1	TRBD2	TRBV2	ASTEWGLAGGPYNEQF
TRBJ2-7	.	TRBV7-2	ASSFPLVSYEQY
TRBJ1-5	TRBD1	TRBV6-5	ASPLLTGGNQPQH
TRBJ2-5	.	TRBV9	ASSVYGQETQY
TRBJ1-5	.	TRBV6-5	ASSYSPGALQPQH
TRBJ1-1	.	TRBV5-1	ASRLEGIGNTEAF
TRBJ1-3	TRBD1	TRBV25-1	ASGGTDGNTIY
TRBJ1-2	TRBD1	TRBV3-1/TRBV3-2	ASSHWDRGDYGYT
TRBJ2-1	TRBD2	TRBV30	AWSPTSGVNNEQF
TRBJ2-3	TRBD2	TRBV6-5	ASILAGGRYTQY
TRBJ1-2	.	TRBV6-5	ASSYGRNYGYT
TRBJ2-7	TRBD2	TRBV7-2	ASSPPGGEQY
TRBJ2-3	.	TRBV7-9	ASSSLGDTQY
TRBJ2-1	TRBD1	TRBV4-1	ASSHTPGTGTYNEQF
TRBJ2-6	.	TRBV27	ASRGTFSGANVLT
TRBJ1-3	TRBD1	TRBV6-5	ASSSGQGAGDTIY
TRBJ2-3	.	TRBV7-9	ASSLTWASTDTQY
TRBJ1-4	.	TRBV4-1	ASSQVSGGLNEKLF
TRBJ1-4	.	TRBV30	AWGTTTLH
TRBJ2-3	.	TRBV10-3	AISYKRASTDTQY
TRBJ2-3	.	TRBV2	ASSDQRGTDTQY
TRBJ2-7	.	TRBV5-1	ASSVGSYEQY
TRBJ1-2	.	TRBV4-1	ASSQVTHTAYGYT
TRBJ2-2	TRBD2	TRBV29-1	SVVGLAGVAGELF
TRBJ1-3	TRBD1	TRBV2	ASSESRDRGRGNTIY
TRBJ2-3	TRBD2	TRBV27	ASSFPGLAGGEDTQY
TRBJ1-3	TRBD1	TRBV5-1	ASSTGTGQGNTIY
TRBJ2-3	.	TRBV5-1	ASSLGRTWDTDTQY
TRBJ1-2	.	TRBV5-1	ASSSGLLANYGYT
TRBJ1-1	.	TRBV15	ATSITGQNTEAF
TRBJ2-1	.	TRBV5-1	ASSLRETAYNEQF
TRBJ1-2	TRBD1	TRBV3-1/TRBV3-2	ASSLTTGLYGYT
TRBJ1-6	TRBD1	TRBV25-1	ASSDHRGGSPLH
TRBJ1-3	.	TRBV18	ASSGSEVNSGNTIY
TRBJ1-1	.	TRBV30	AWSWRPQNTEAF
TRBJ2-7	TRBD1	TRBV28	ASSASGTGTYEQY
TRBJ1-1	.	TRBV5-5	ASSPWLGDRTEAF